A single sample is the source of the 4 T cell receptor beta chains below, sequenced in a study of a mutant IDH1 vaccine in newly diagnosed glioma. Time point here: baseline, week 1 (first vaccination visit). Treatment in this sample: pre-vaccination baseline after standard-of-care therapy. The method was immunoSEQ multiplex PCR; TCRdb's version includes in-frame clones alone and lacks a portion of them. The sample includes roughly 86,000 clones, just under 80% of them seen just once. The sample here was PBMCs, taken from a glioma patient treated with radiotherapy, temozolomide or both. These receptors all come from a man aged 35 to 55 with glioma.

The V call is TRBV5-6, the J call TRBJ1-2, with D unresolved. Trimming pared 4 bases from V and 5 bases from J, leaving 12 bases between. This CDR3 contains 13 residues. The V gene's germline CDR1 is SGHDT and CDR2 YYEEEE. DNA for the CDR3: TGTGCCAGCAGCATTCGGGAGGTGTATGGCTACACCTTC. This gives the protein CASSIREVYGYTF.

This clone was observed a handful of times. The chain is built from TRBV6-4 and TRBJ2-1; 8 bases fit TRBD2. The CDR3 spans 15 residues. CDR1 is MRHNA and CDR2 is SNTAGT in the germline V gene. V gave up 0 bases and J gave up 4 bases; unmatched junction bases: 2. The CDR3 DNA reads TGTGCCAGCAGTGACTCAGCGGGGGATTACAATGAGCAGTTCTTC. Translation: CASSDSAGDYNEQFF.

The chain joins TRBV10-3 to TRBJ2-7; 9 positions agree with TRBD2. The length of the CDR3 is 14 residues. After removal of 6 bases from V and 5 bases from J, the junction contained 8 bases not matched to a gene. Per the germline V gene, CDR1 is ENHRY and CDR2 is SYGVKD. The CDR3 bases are TGTGCCATCAGCCAACTAGCGGGCAGGAACGAGCAGTACTTC. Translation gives CAISQLAGRNEQYF.

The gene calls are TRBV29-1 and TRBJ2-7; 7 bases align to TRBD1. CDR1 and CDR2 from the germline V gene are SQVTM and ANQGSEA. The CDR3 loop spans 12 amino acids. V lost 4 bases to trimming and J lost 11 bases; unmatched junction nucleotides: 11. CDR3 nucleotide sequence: TGCAGCGTTGTTGAAGGTGGGACAGTGGAGTACTTC. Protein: CSVVEGGTVEYF.